What follows is one T cell receptor (beta chain) and its context. The antigen it binds to is not known. Per-base qualities were not stored, and no clone one base away is much larger. CDR1 and CDR2, looked up from the germline V gene, are MNHNS and SASEGT. Clipping removes 6 bases from V and 8 bases from J, with 3 as the unmatched junction base count. The CDR3 contains 14 residues, cysteine and phenylalanine counted. The entry retains the CDR3 DNA only, 42 bases that are in frame from base 1. The data derive from a study of T cell repertoires in ileal Crohn's disease (dated by TCRdb to between 2018 and 2021). For the study in its entirety: Median disease duration was approximately 8 years, and roughly 35% of patients were identified as active smokers at the time of surgery. Endoscopic postoperative recurrence was defined as a Rutgeerts score above i0. Surgery was performed for a complication in all patients, with stricturing disease in about 61% and penetrating disease in roughly 40%. The study was conducted in parallel with a multicentre cohort that was designed to identify predictors of early endoscopic recurrence following ileocolonic resection. The study sequenced approximately 180 mucosal samples from some 62 patients, taken at several locations on the surgical specimen and at postoperative endoscopy. A prospective multicentre cohort supplied the roughly 57 Crohn's disease patients whose TCR repertoires were analysed. Roughly half of the patients were given postoperative therapy, with around eleven receiving thiopurines and over 15 receiving anti-TNF agents.

Approximately 550 nanograms of biopsy DNA per sample were submitted for commercial TCRB immunosequencing. Adaptive Biotechnology amplified the CDR3 regions from genomic DNA with a two-step multiplex PCR designed to control amplification bias. In the first PCR, primers covered every V and J gene segment, and in the second PCR, barcodes and Illumina adapters were added. CDR3 libraries were sequenced on an Illumina instrument. In the authors' own workflow: Analysis combined the vendor-provided pipelines with custom analysis of raw data in R/Bioconductor under R version 3.3.0. Clonality, which ranges from 0 to 1, was calculated as the inverse of the normalised Shannon entropy across all productive clones. High-frequency clones were defined as the share of the repertoire occupied by the top 100 clones, with only clones passing a 95% confidence test being retained. The Simpson index measured repertoire diversity, and the Morisita-Horn index measured overlap between samples. What TCRdb holds here is the immuneACCESS table cut down to in-frame rearrangements. Part of the clones is not present; checked against another copy, under half of the missing clones reflect an unresolved V gene, and the others are unexplained. D and trimming were read from the DNA, whereas the V and J calls and clone size are those reported in that table. Within this sample are 3,000 to 4,000 clones, with 82% of them counted one time only. 6% to 9% of the sample is taken by the ten largest.

Study-level results and caveats: Compared with CD4 T cells, sorted CD8 T cells held more high-frequency clones, which suggests that the mucosal expansions were mostly CD8. Compared with non-smokers, patients who were active smokers at surgery showed a significantly higher proportion of clonal expansions (roughly 24% vs 19%, p=0.02). Higher high-frequency clone percentages at surgery were associated with endoscopic recurrence; all patients with clonality above 26.8% (18/57) had recurrence. Mucosal CD4 and CD8 T cells were sorted and sequenced only in a subgroup of patients, the size of which was not stated.

Adults with ileal or ileocolonic Crohn's disease for whom ileocolonic resection was indicated were considered eligible. Before DNA extraction, whole ileal mucosal biopsies were kept frozen at -80 degrees C. Genomic DNA was extracted from frozen whole biopsies with a TRizol-based method and quantified on a NanoDrop 2000 spectrophotometer. Material for sequencing was ileal tissue. The clonotype originates from an adult with Crohn's disease. The chain employs TRBV6-1 and TRBJ1-6; 11 middle bases align to TRBD1. CDR3 sequence: CASRSDRGHSPLHF. The bases are TGTGCCAGCAGGTCGGACAGGGGGCATTCACCCCTCCACTTT.